This T cell receptor (beta chain) originates from a study of a mutant IDH1 vaccine in newly diagnosed glioma. Study context: Vaccine dosing followed radiotherapy by 4-6 weeks, or accompanied temozolomide cycles. Study observations and caveats: Immune responses arising from the vaccine appeared in 90% to 95% of patients. Pseudoprogression apparently tracked independently of changes in top peripheral T cell clonotypes.

Assay used: immunoSEQ multiplex PCR; TCRdb lists only in-frame clones, some missing. This table holds tens of thousands of clones, 75% to 90% found once. A remark on this clone: The target antigen is unknown.

The time point is: week 47, end of study. What each vaccine dose contained was 300 ug of mutant IDH1 20-mer peptide, accompanied by topical imiquimod. The CDR3 length is 11 residues. Trimming removed 5 bases from V and 6 bases from J, with 7 bases in between. Germline-derived CDR1 and CDR2 are SEHNR and FQNEAQ (reference sequence). The receptor was derived from a woman aged 45-65 years with glioma. Material: PBMCs, obtained from a glioma patient whose treatment included an IDH1 peptide vaccine. The chain is built from TRBV7-9 and TRBJ1-1; D not certain. CDR3 sequence: CASSREAEAFF. The DNA of the CDR3 is TGTGCCAGCAGCAGGGAGGCTGAAGCTTTCTTT.